Listed below are T cell receptor beta chains from one sample, sequenced in a study of vaccination effects on CD4 cells after COVID-19. Clones were sequenced by immunoSEQ multiplex PCR, and TCRdb holds only the in-frame ones, with some missing. In the table there are some 66,000 clones, around 85% of which are singletons. These receptors have no identified antigens. This specimen consisted of CD4+ T cells from PBMCs cultured without peptide, obtained after COVID-19 vaccination. The receptors derive from a human donor who received a COVID-19 vaccine. Each CDR3 is given without its conserved first and last residue. The order of the fields is clone size, V gene, D gene, J gene, CDR3 protein. The D gene is left open where the match is weak. The size of a clone is reported for some rows only, either as once, few or many, or as a class for expanded clones.

.	TRBV9	.	TRBJ1-4	ASSSPGTNEKLF
.	TRBV5-1	.	TRBJ2-1	ASSRDGSSYNEQF
.	TRBV6-1	.	TRBJ1-3	ASSEARAGNTIY
.	TRBV10-3	TRBD2	TRBJ2-1	AINSGLAGEEQF
.	TRBV4-1	.	TRBJ1-1	ASSQGLLSRQLNTEAF
.	TRBV18	.	TRBJ2-3	ASSRDSGDTQY
once	TRBV5-1	.	TRBJ2-1	ASSQNGGQYNEQF
.	TRBV4-1	TRBD1	TRBJ1-5	ASSQDLVLQGRKPQH
.	TRBV9	.	TRBJ1-1	ASSASLNTEAF
.	TRBV5-1	.	TRBJ2-5	ASSLYGGDEETQY
.	TRBV5-1	.	TRBJ2-1	ASSSPGQRYNEQF
.	TRBV19	.	TRBJ1-2	ASSISGIGYT
.	TRBV24-1	.	TRBJ2-2	ATSDFTRGVDGELF
.	TRBV19	.	TRBJ1-4	ATAPGSGVEKLF
.	TRBV10-1	TRBD1	TRBJ2-3	ASAGTASTDTQY
few	TRBV12-3/TRBV12-4	.	TRBJ1-1	ASSLRLVAEAF
.	TRBV19	TRBD1	TRBJ2-5	ASSTDRGIETQY
.	TRBV5-6	.	TRBJ2-2	ASSLRAGGELF
few	TRBV7-9	.	TRBJ1-1	ASSLVEGLTEAF
.	TRBV27	TRBD2	TRBJ2-3	ASTGGGSTDTQY
.	TRBV2	.	TRBJ1-5	ASSPGIGDQPQH
few	TRBV9	.	TRBJ2-2	ASARFGTPNTGELF
.	TRBV7-8	.	TRBJ1-1	ASSLSRTAPMNTEAF
.	TRBV7-9	.	TRBJ1-2	ASSSTGSWGYT
.	TRBV7-2	TRBD2	TRBJ2-2	ASSLGHLAGVGTGELF
.	TRBV5-8	TRBD1	TRBJ2-3	ASPTSGDRVVTDTQY
.	TRBV7-9	TRBD2	TRBJ2-1	ASSPPGRGFYNEQF
.	TRBV10-2	TRBD1	TRBJ1-6	ASRTGGDSPLH
.	TRBV6-6	.	TRBJ2-3	ASSYYRTDTQY
.	TRBV10-2	.	TRBJ2-5	ASRSAGAGSETQY
.	TRBV30	.	TRBJ2-3	AWSVHRGLTDTQY
.	TRBV4-1	.	TRBJ2-2	ASSVRGYATGELF
many	TRBV19	.	TRBJ1-1	ASSIDQPGDTEAF
few	TRBV29-1	.	TRBJ1-1	SVVTDVNTEAF
.	TRBV5-3	TRBD2	TRBJ2-1	ARSLTGTSGPYNEQF
.	TRBV28	TRBD1	TRBJ1-3	ASRDRGGNTIY
few	TRBV24-1	.	TRBJ2-2	ATSDQTRPTGELF
.	TRBV30	.	TRBJ1-2	AWNEADLSYGYT
.	TRBV3-1/TRBV3-2	.	TRBJ1-3	ASSYGPGNTIY
once	TRBV6-6	.	TRBJ1-4	ASSYQGTNEKLF
few	TRBV27	.	TRBJ1-6	ASSLWDSPLH
.	TRBV4-1	.	TRBJ1-5	ASSHVYGGRFPNQPQH
.	TRBV5-1	.	TRBJ1-3	ASSGEGSGNTIY
.	TRBV28	.	TRBJ2-1	ASTTPPIRYNEQF
.	TRBV5-1	TRBD1	TRBJ1-1	ASSLRQGMNTEAF
.	TRBV7-3	.	TRBJ2-6	ASSLGLGANVLT
.	TRBV7-6	.	TRBJ2-1	ASSLRLRPGGKTSYNEQF
once	TRBV13	.	TRBJ2-2	ASSLGGSGELF
once	TRBV19	TRBD2	TRBJ2-3	ASSSKGLAADTQY
few	TRBV11-2	.	TRBJ1-2	ASSWAGDGYT
.	TRBV24-1	.	TRBJ2-1	ATSVPLDGSNEQF
.	TRBV9	.	TRBJ2-6	ASSVRGSVGSGANVLT
.	TRBV30	.	TRBJ2-2	AWSILNTGELF
.	TRBV6-5	.	TRBJ1-1	ASKGRMNTEAF
.	TRBV7-3	TRBD2	TRBJ2-1	ASSLGSGGANEQF
.	TRBV6-4	.	TRBJ2-1	ASSLESSYNEQF
.	TRBV7-3	TRBD2	TRBJ2-1	ASSSDPRYRGVNEQF